The next 6 T cell receptor beta chains were all read from a single sample in a study of T cells in Graves' hyperthyroidism and ophthalmopathy. The source material, RNA transcripts, was used to amplify TCR beta CDR3 regions. HTBI primers drove first-round RT-PCR of the TCR CDR3. One entry per CDR3 protein, called by TCRdb with MiXCR from the multiplex PCR reads. The sample contains about 840,000 distinct CDR3 sequences, around 39% of which appear only once. The sequenced material came from blood. These receptors originate from a man younger than 30 with Graves' hyperthyroidism.

V and J are TRBV20-1 and TRBJ1-5, with 9 bases aligning to TRBD1. The germline V gene encodes CDR1 DFQATT and CDR2 SNEGSKA (reference sequence). The CDR3 length is 15 residues. J gave up 5 bases and V 3 bases, and 8 bases lay outside the gene matches. This chain's CDR3 is CSARDRDRDHQPQHF. The CDR3 DNA reads TGCAGTGCTAGGGACCGGGACAGGGACCATCAGCCCCAGCATTTT.

The genes are TRBV13 and TRBJ2-7; D could derive from TRBD1 or TRBD2 (6 bases each). The V and J ends lost 6 bases and 4 bases respectively, with 13 bases between them. The germline V gene encodes CDR1 PRHDT and CDR2 FYEKMQ (reference sequence). The CDR3 has 13 amino acids. Here the CDR3 reads CASRGRDTYEQYF. The CDR3 DNA sequence: TGTGCCAGCAGGGGGCGGGACACTTACGAGCAGTACTTC.

Ten or more counts support this clonotype. The chain joins TRBV7-9 to TRBJ1-2; 8 bases fit TRBD1. Germline V gene data show CDR1 as SEHNR and CDR2 as FQNEAQ (reference sequence). This CDR3 region has 16 residues. With 5 bases clipped from V and 5 bases from J, the junction kept 13 bases outside the gene matches. The CDR3 is CASSTTRPDREYGYTF. DNA for the CDR3: TGTGCCAGCAGCACAACCCGACCGGACAGGGAGTATGGCTACACCTTC.

V is TRBV7-3 and J is TRBJ1-1, with D maybe TRBD1 (5 bases). V lost 2 bases, J lost 1 base, and 11 bases lay in between. This CDR3 has 15 amino acids. Germline CDR1 is SGHTA and CDR2 is FQGTGA. CDR3 coding DNA: TGTGCCAGCAGCTTATCGACAGTCGCGAACACTGAAGCTTTCTTT. This codes for CASSLSTVANTEAFF.

This clonotype has at least ten counts. V gene TRBV19 combines with J gene TRBJ2-7; the match to TRBD1 covers 11 bases. V shed 6 bases, J shed 5 bases, and the junction held 3 bases outside the gene matches. Looked up from germline, CDR1 is LNHDA and CDR2 is SQIVND (reference sequence). The CDR3 is made up of 13 amino acids. The CDR3 loop is CASSRTGGNEQYF. CDR3 nucleotides: TGTGCCAGTAGCAGGACAGGGGGCAACGAGCAGTACTTC.

The sample holds a few counts of this clonotype. The chain couples TRBV7-8 to TRBJ2-5; no reliable D call. The germline V gene encodes CDR1 SGHVS and CDR2 FQNEAQ. V was shortened by 1 base and J by 13 bases, with 13 bases between the two germline ends. The CDR3 totals 12 residues. CDR3 nucleotide sequence: TGTGCCAGCAGCTTAGATGGGAAGCCCGCGTACTTC. Its protein product is CASSLDGKPAYF.